Each of the 9 T cell receptor beta chains below was sequenced from the same sample in a study of cytomegalovirus exposure and HLA in healthy donors. The study ran its PCR with 60 Vbeta and 13 Jbeta primers. Sequenced by immunoSEQ multiplex PCR; TCRdb stores in-frame clones only, minus some. The data include 35,000 to 45,000 clones; the top ten clones carry around 3.2%. Input material: PBMCs. These receptors were collected from a woman aged 30 to 39 in good health and CMV-seropositive.

The V and J genes are TRBV5-6 and TRBJ1-6; possible D gene TRBD1, 5 bases. The V and J ends lost 3 bases and 9 bases respectively, with 13 bases between them. The length of the CDR3 is 14 residues. Germline V gene lookup returns CDR1 SGHDT and CDR2 YYEEEE. The CDR3 protein is CASSSALGGSPLHF. CDR3 nucleotide sequence: TGTGCCAGCAGCTCGGCCCTCGGGGGTTCACCCCTCCACTTT.

The chain recombines TRBV19 with TRBJ1-1; D not resolved. CDR1 and CDR2 (germline): LNHDA, SQIVND (reference sequence). V dropped 5 bases and J dropped 1 base, with 11 bases sitting between them. This CDR3 is built from 14 residues. This CDR3 reads CASSPRGKNTEAFF. In nucleotides, the CDR3 is TGTGCCAGTAGTCCCCGAGGGAAGAACACTGAAGCTTTCTTT.

The CDR3 here is CASSLPGTEKYEQYF. CDR3 nucleotide sequence: TGCGCCAGCAGCCTTCCCGGGACAGAAAAATACGAGCAGTACTTC. The chain carries TRBV5-1 and TRBJ2-5; TRBD1 matches at 7 bases. The DNA end is more similar to TRBJ2-7, so the J call may be wrong. Germline lookup yields CDR1 SGHRS and CDR2 YFSETQ. The CDR3 is 15 amino acids.

The chain couples TRBV7-9 to TRBJ2-5; tentatively, D is TRBD1 (6 bases). The CDR3 sequence is 12 residues long. V was cut by 5 bases and J by 5 bases, with 9 bases left in between. The germline CDR1 and CDR2 sequences are SEHNR and FQNEAQ (reference sequence). CDR3 nucleotides: TGTGCCAGCAGCCGCCAGGGGGAGACCCAGTACTTC. It translates to CASSRQGETQYF. Drawing the rest from reference TRBV7-9 and TRBJ2-5, the complete variable domain is DTGVSQNPRHKITKRGQNVTFRCDPISEHNRLYWYRQTLGQGPEFLTYFQNEAQLEKSRLLSDRFSAERPKGSFSTLEIQRTEQGDSAMYLCASSRQGETQYFGPGTRLLVL.

The J gene is TRBJ2-7, the V gene TRBV5-4, with 7 bases matching TRBD2. The germline V gene has CDR1 SGHNT and CDR2 YYREEE (reference sequence). The length of the CDR3 is 16 residues. With V trimmed by 4 bases and J by 1 base, 11 bases remained unmatched. The CDR3 here is CASSPGGGVGSYEQYF. The DNA of the CDR3 is TGTGCCAGCAGCCCCGGGGGAGGGGTGGGGTCCTACGAGCAGTACTTC.

The chain links TRBV13 to TRBJ2-1, with 8 bases that match TRBD1. From germline, CDR1 is PRHDT and CDR2 FYEKMQ (reference sequence). This CDR3 contains 15 residues. The ends lost 5 bases at V and 10 bases at J; junction bases unmatched: 13. CDR3: CASSRQGILGGEQFF. As DNA, the CDR3 is TGTGCCAGCAGCCGACAGGGGATCCTCGGGGGCGAGCAGTTCTTC. Variable domain in full (rest from reference TRBV13 and TRBJ2-1): AAGVIQSPRHLIKEKRETATLKCYPIPRHDTVYWYQQGPGQDPQFLISFYEKMQSDKGSIPDRFSAQQFSDYHSELNMSSLELGDSALYFCASSRQGILGGEQFFGPGTRLTVL.

The chain links TRBV5-1 to TRBJ2-1; the D is unclear. CDR3 size: 12 residues. In germline, CDR1 is SGHRS, CDR2 YFSETQ. V was cut by 3 bases and J by 4 bases, with 5 bases left in between. In DNA, the CDR3 is TGCGCCAGCAGCTCGACATACAATGAGCAGTTCTTC. It specifies CASSSTYNEQFF.

This chain joins TRBV2 and TRBJ2-3; 7 bases are a match to TRBD1. The CDR3 has 15 amino acids. Germline assignment: CDR1 SNHLY and CDR2 FYNNEI. With 3 bases clipped from V and 2 bases from J, the junction kept 5 bases outside the gene matches. CDR3 in DNA: TGTGCCAGCAGTGACCCCACAGGGGTCACAGATACGCAGTATTTT. This sequence encodes CASSDPTGVTDTQYF.

This chain joins TRBV7-9 and TRBJ1-5; D unresolved. This CDR3 spans 14 amino acids. V was clipped by 1 base and J by 4 bases, with 8 bases between them. In germline, CDR1 is SEHNR, CDR2 FQNEAQ (reference sequence). DNA of the CDR3: TGTGCCAGCAGCTTAGGGCTAGATAATCAGCCCCAGCATTTT. It is translated as CASSLGLDNQPQHF.